The rows below give T cell receptor beta chains drawn from one sample of a study of OX40 agonist ivuxolimab in advanced cancers. Data came from immunoSEQ multiplex PCR; TCRdb stores just in-frame clones and leaves some out. The sample carries about 75,000 clones, more than 75% recorded once. This specimen was CD4+ or CD8+ T cells sorted from blood, taken in a trial of the OX40 agonist ivuxolimab. These receptors were taken from an adult with an advanced solid tumor such as melanoma, head and neck, liver or kidney cancer. Both conserved end residues are part of each CDR3. The order of the fields is J gene, clone size, D gene, V gene, CDR3 DNA, CDR3 protein. The D gene is left open where the match is weak. The listing skips clone size in some rows; elsewhere it reads once, few, many or a size class.

TRBJ2-7 - TRBD2 TRBV18 TGTGCCAGCTCACCACCGTCTAGCGGGAGGGTCGAGCAGTACTTC CASSPPSSGRVEQYF
TRBJ2-6 few - TRBV6-5 TGTGCCAGCAGACCCTCTGGGGCCAACGTCCTGACTTTC CASRPSGANVLTF
TRBJ2-5 - - TRBV14 TGTGCCAGCAGCCCCGGGAGTATTGAGACCCAGTACTTC CASSPGSIETQYF
TRBJ1-5 - TRBD1 TRBV6-1 TGTGCCAGCAGTGAAGGGTGGGGACAGCGTGGGCAAAAACATCAGCCCCAGCATTTT CASSEGWGQRGQKHQPQHF
TRBJ1-3 - - TRBV19 TGTGCCAGTAGTAGAGAGACCTGGGGCTCTGGAAACACCATATATTTT CASSRETWGSGNTIYF
TRBJ1-2 - TRBD1 TRBV5-1 TGCGCCAGCAGCTTGGGCCTGACAGGGAACGACATGAATGGCTACACCTTC CASSLGLTGNDMNGYTF
TRBJ2-7 - TRBD2 TRBV7-2 TGTGCCAGCAGCCCGACTAGCTATGACGAGCAGTACTTC CASSPTSYDEQYF
TRBJ2-7 once TRBD1 TRBV11-3 TGTGCCAGCAGCCATGACCGACAGGGGGAGCAGTACTTC CASSHDRQGEQYF
TRBJ1-2 - - TRBV21-1 TGTGCCAGCAAGACAGGGAGCAATGGCTACACCTTC CASKTGSNGYTF
TRBJ2-3 - TRBD2 TRBV5-1 TGCGCCAGCAGCCCAAAGCGGGGGAGCACAGATACGCAGTATTTT CASSPKRGSTDTQYF
TRBJ2-4 - - TRBV6-1 TGTGCCAGCAGTGAAGTTAGGGCAAGTTCGGGGCGTAAAAACATTCAGTACTTC CASSEVRASSGRKNIQYF
TRBJ2-3 - TRBD1 TRBV19 TGTGCCAGTAGTACCAGGTGGGGGGCAGGGGGCGAAGATACGCAGTATTTT CASSTRWGAGGEDTQYF
TRBJ2-6 - - TRBV5-1 TGCGCCAGCAGCTTACCAGACAGTCCTGGGGCCAACGTCCTGACTTTC CASSLPDSPGANVLTF
TRBJ1-2 - - TRBV5-4 TGTGCCAGCAGCTTGGCGGCAGGCACCTATGGCTACACCTTC CASSLAAGTYGYTF
TRBJ2-5 - - TRBV27 TGTGCCAGCAGCCTAATCGGGGCTCAAGAGACCCAGTACTTC CASSLIGAQETQYF
TRBJ2-7 - TRBD2 TRBV7-7 TGTGCCAGCAGCTCTGGGGTACTAGCGGGAGGGTCCTACGAGCAGTACTTC CASSSGVLAGGSYEQYF
TRBJ2-3 - TRBD1 TRBV11-2 TGTGCCAGCAGCCCGGGACAGGGCTACGCAGATACGCAGTATTTT CASSPGQGYADTQYF
TRBJ2-7 - - TRBV6-5 TGTGCCAGCAGTTACTCTTTTGGCGGCTACGAGCAGTACTTC CASSYSFGGYEQYF
TRBJ1-2 - - TRBV4-3 TGCGCCAGCAGCCAAGATACTTTGGCAGTCTATGGCTACACCTTC CASSQDTLAVYGYTF
TRBJ1-2 - - TRBV28 TGTGCCAGCAGTTTTCGGGGGGACTATGGCTACACCTTC CASSFRGDYGYTF
TRBJ1-3 - TRBD1 TRBV28 TGTGCCAGCAGTTTATTACAGGGGTGGAACACCATATATTTT CASSLLQGWNTIYF
TRBJ2-7 - TRBD1 TRBV25-1 TGTGCCAGCAGCCGGACAGGGGTTTATTACGAGCAGTACTTC CASSRTGVYYEQYF
TRBJ2-2 - - TRBV10-3 TGTGCCATCAGTCCCCTTGGGGGGCTAAACACCGGGGAGCTGTTTTTT CAISPLGGLNTGELFF
TRBJ1-2 - TRBD1 TRBV7-8 TGTGCCAGCGGGACAGGGAGTAACTATGGCTACACCTTC CASGTGSNYGYTF
TRBJ2-2 few TRBD1 TRBV27 TGTGCCAGCAGACCGGGACAGGCCCCATTTAACACCGGGGAGCTGTTTTTT CASRPGQAPFNTGELFF
TRBJ2-7 - - TRBV28 TGTGCCAGCAGTTTGTCCCCGGACGACGAGCAGTACTTC CASSLSPDDEQYF
TRBJ2-7 - - TRBV5-1 TGCGCCAGCAGCTTGGTGCACCCTTCGGACGAGCAGTACTTC CASSLVHPSDEQYF
TRBJ1-2 - - TRBV2 TGTGCCAGCAGTGAAGCGCCAGCCCCTTATGGCTACACCTTC CASSEAPAPYGYTF
TRBJ2-7 - TRBD1 TRBV9 TGTGCCAGCAGCGCCGACAGGGGAGGTTACGAGCAGTACTTC CASSADRGGYEQYF
TRBJ2-1 - - TRBV6-1 TGTGCCAGCAGGTGGGGGCCTAGCTCCTACAATGAGCAGTTCTTC CASRWGPSSYNEQFF
TRBJ2-5 - TRBD2 TRBV2 TGTGCCAGCAGTGAAGGACTAGCGGGGGGGCAAGAGACCCAGTACTTC CASSEGLAGGQETQYF
TRBJ1-1 once - TRBV7-9 TGTGCCAGCAGCCCGTACAGGGACGGTTCCACTGAAGCTTTCTTT CASSPYRDGSTEAFF
TRBJ1-1 - TRBD1 TRBV28 TGTGCCAGCAGCCGAAGGGACAGGGGGCCCGCCTGGACTGAAGCTTTCTTT CASSRRDRGPAWTEAFF
TRBJ1-1 - - TRBV5-4 TGTGCCAGCAGCTTGGGGGGGGAGAACACTGAAGCTTTCTTT CASSLGGENTEAFF
TRBJ2-2 - - TRBV6-6 TGTGCCAGCAGCCTCGCTGGGGGGAGCACCGGGGAGCTGTTTTTT CASSLAGGSTGELFF
TRBJ2-1 - TRBD2 TRBV6-6 TGTGCCAGCAGTGCCCCGGGACTAAACAATGAGCAGTTCTTC CASSAPGLNNEQFF
TRBJ1-1 - - TRBV7-5 TGTGTCAGAAGCTCAGGGGGCCTTGGAGTGAACACTGAAGCTTTCTTT CVRSSGGLGVNTEAFF
TRBJ1-5 - - TRBV6-5 TGTGCCAGCAAACCGGACACCAGCTCCCAGCCCCAGCATTTT CASKPDTSSQPQHF
TRBJ1-2 - - TRBV6-1 TGTGCCAGCAGACCTCAGGGTGGGGGCTACACCTTC CASRPQGGGYTF
TRBJ2-7 - TRBD1 TRBV18 TGTGCCAGCTCACCGGAGGGGACAGGCGCCTACGAGCAGTACTTC CASSPEGTGAYEQYF
TRBJ2-5 - TRBD2 TRBV28 TGTGCCAGCAGTCCCCAAGCGGGAGGGTTACAAGAGACCCAGTACTTC CASSPQAGGLQETQYF
TRBJ2-7 once TRBD2 TRBV19 TGTGCCAGTAGTGGACGGACTAGCGGGAGAAGCGAGCAGTACTTC CASSGRTSGRSEQYF
TRBJ2-5 - - TRBV30 TGTGCCTGGAGTTTGGGATACCAAGAGACCCAGTACTTC CAWSLGYQETQYF
TRBJ1-6 - - TRBV19 TGTGCCAGTAGTATAGCGCAGGGAAATTCACCCCTCCACTTT CASSIAQGNSPLHF
TRBJ1-1 - TRBD1 TRBV28 TGTGCCAGCAGACCAACAGGGGGCTTCACTGAAGCTTTCTTT CASRPTGGFTEAFF
TRBJ2-5 - TRBD1 TRBV30 TGTGCCTGGAGTCAAACCGGGACAGTGTCAAGAGAGACCCAGTACTTC CAWSQTGTVSRETQYF
TRBJ2-3 - - TRBV25-1 TGTGCCAGCAGTGAATTTCAGGGATTTAGCACAGATACGCAGTATTTT CASSEFQGFSTDTQYF
TRBJ1-2 few TRBD1 TRBV9 TGTGCCAGCAGCACGCGGACAGGGGCCCCTAACTATGGCTACACCTTC CASSTRTGAPNYGYTF
TRBJ2-1 - TRBD1 TRBV6-5 TGTGCCAGCAGTTACTCCCCGGGGACAGTGTACAATGAGCAGTTCTTC CASSYSPGTVYNEQFF
TRBJ1-3 - - TRBV28 TGTGCCAGCAATTCGGGTCTCTCTGGAAACACCATATATTTT CASNSGLSGNTIYF
TRBJ1-1 - - TRBV5-1 TGCGCCAGCAGCTTGGATCCAGACTCGAACACTGAAGCTTTCTTT CASSLDPDSNTEAFF
TRBJ1-1 - - TRBV28 TGTGCCAGCAGTTTACCAGCCGCAGGAGCTTTCTTT CASSLPAAGAFF
TRBJ2-3 - - TRBV18 TGTGCCAGCTCACCTTCTAGGGGGATCACAGATACGCAGTATTTT CASSPSRGITDTQYF
TRBJ2-7 - TRBD1 TRBV5-1 TGCGCCAGCAGCCCACAAGGGGGCCCAGGGGGCGGCCCGAGGTCCTACGAGCAGTACTTC CASSPQGGPGGGPRSYEQYF
TRBJ2-2 - - TRBV5-6 TGTGCCAGCAGCTACCGACAGAGAGTATTAACCGGGGAGCTGTTTTTT CASSYRQRVLTGELFF
TRBJ2-7 once TRBD2 TRBV7-2 TGTGCCAGCAGCCCGGCGGGGGGCGGGGTCCCGGGAGAGCAGTACTTC CASSPAGGGVPGEQYF
TRBJ2-2 - TRBD1 TRBV10-3 TGTGCCATCAGTGAGTCCCGGAACCGACAGGGGGCCGGGAACACCGGGGAGCTGTTTTTT CAISESRNRQGAGNTGELFF
TRBJ2-2 - - TRBV5-1 TGCGCCAGCAGCTACCTGGGGGGCTCTACCGGGGAGCTGTTTTTT CASSYLGGSTGELFF
TRBJ2-7 - - TRBV4-3 TGCGCCAGCAGCCAGGGGGGACGGCTAGACTACGAGCAGTACTTC CASSQGGRLDYEQYF